The rows below give T cell receptor beta chains drawn from one sample of a study of blood T cell repertoires in COVID-19. Only in-frame clones appear in the TCRdb table, and some are missing; sequencing was by immunoSEQ multiplex PCR. Of roughly 16,000 clones detected, around 82% appear once; the ten largest clones hold under 25%. Sequencing was performed on peripheral blood. The receptors originated from an older man with active COVID-19. Both conserved end residues are trimmed from each CDR3. Rows may omit the clone size; those that give it use once, few, many or a size class.

v_call clone_size cdr3_aa
TRBV7-9 - ASSLSGDHEQY
TRBV7-9 - ASSWDYSNEQF
TRBV6-5 - ASRSRAARGYT
TRBV19 once ASSIVAATYEQY
TRBV6-4 - ASSDPSGRSDTQY
TRBV6-1 - ASSEILRGELF
TRBV12-3/TRBV12-4 - ASSTGGIGEQF
TRBV27 once ASRPPTGSGVYEQY
TRBV15 - ATSRGRDRGYEQY
TRBV7-2 - ASSRSGRVNEQF
TRBV10-2 - ASSETHTNQPQH
TRBV6-1 - ASSELTVYTEAF
TRBV7-8 - ASSLRGDQPQH
TRBV13 - ASSTLAGPNTGELF
TRBV6-1 - ASSESRDRLYLGNTIY
TRBV2 - ASETSGRTENLDTQY
TRBV7-9 - ASSLSGRDEQF
TRBV2 few ASSDGSSGELF
TRBV2 - ASSEVGLATPDTQY
TRBV27 - ASKLGVETQY
TRBV6-4 - ASNRQGRYEQY
TRBV7-2 - ASKREKLSDEQY
TRBV5-1 - ASRQGDMNTEAF
TRBV5-1 - ASSLAAPNTEAF
TRBV18 - ASSPFGREANGGELF
TRBV5-6 - ASSSGPNYNEQF
TRBV5-4 - ASSLGLAGGLSYEQY
TRBV2 - ASKRTQGFSNYGYT